This TCR beta chain was recovered during a study of siplizumab effects on memory and regulatory T cells. Assay: immunoSEQ multiplex PCR; the TCRdb copy retains only in-frame clones and omits some. The table records approximately 91,000 clones, 85% to 95% of them present only once. Losses at the gene ends were 6 bases for V and 3 bases for J; bases not matched to a gene: 7. The germline CDR1 and CDR2 sequences are LNHDA and SQIVND (reference sequence). The CDR3 runs 15 residues. The V and J genes are TRBV19 and TRBJ2-1; 8 nucleotides agree with TRBD2. The specimen was CD8+ T cells sorted from blood. The source of this sequence is a human donor in good health. The CDR3 is CASSPGTRGYNEQFF. The CDR3 nucleotides read TGTGCCAGTAGCCCTGGGACTAGAGGCTACAATGAGCAGTTCTTC. Supplemented by reference TRBV19 and TRBJ2-1, the full variable domain reads DGGITQSPKYLFRKEGQNVTLSCEQNLNHDAMYWYRQDPGQGLRLIYYSQIVNDFQKGDIAEGYSVSREKKESFPLTVTSAQKNPTAFYLCASSPGTRGYNEQFFGPGTRLTVL.